These 24 T cell receptor beta chains were all obtained from the same sample, sequenced in a study of T cell responses to AZD1222 COVID-19 vaccine (dated by TCRdb to the early 2020s). The method behind the library was the immunoSEQ multiplex PCR assay. What TCRdb holds here is the immuneACCESS table cut down to in-frame rearrangements. Part of the clones is not present; checked against another copy, under half of the missing clones reflect an unresolved V gene, and the others are unexplained. A total of 100,000 to 150,000 clones appear in this sample, roughly 89% of them only once. The ten biggest clones cover 1% to 1.3% of the sample. The sample's time point label, in plain terms: about 28 days (+/-7) after the second vaccine dose. The source was peripheral blood, collected 28 days after the second AZD1222 dose. The receptor set was obtained from an adult who received the AZD1222 COVID-19 vaccine.

This chain connects TRBV6-2 or TRBV6-3 to TRBJ2-2; D uncertain. This CDR3 has 14 residues. The ends were cut back, 3 bases at V and 4 bases at J, with 9 bases in the middle. Germline V gives CDR1 MNHEY, CDR2 SVGEGT. The DNA of the CDR3 is TGTGCCAGCAGTTATCGGCGCTTCACCGGGGAGCTGTTTTTT. Translating gives CASSYRRFTGELFF.

The chain employs TRBV30 and TRBJ1-1, with a possible D match to TRBD1 (6 bases). The CDR3 runs 16 residues. Germline-derived CDR1 and CDR2 are GTSNPN and SVGIG (reference sequence). The V gene lost 2 bases and the J gene lost 4 bases, with 20 bases spanning the gap. CDR3 sequence reads: CAWSPDRTFRGTEAFF. The CDR3, as DNA: TGTGCCTGGAGTCCCGACAGGACGTTTCGTGGCACTGAAGCTTTCTTT.

The chain combines TRBV12-3 or TRBV12-4 with TRBJ1-4; D is unresolved. Trimming took off 6 bases at V and 7 bases at J, with 12 bases between the two ends. This CDR3 spans 13 amino acids. CDR3 in DNA: TGTGCCAGCAGGATAAGAGAGGGTGAAAAACTGTTTTTT. Translating gives CASRIREGEKLFF.

The V gene is TRBV27, the J gene TRBJ2-5; D remains unclear. Germline V CDR1 and CDR2: MNHEY, SMNVEV (reference sequence). The CDR3 loop spans 12 amino acids. Trimming left V 5 bases short and J 2 bases short, with 6 bases between. The CDR3 is CASSRPQETQYF. The CDR3 DNA reads as TGTGCCAGCAGTAGACCGCAAGAGACCCAGTACTTC.

This chain links TRBV7-2 with TRBJ2-7, with D tentatively TRBD1 (6 bases). CDR1 is SGHTA, CDR2 FQGNSA, per germline. V was cut by 4 bases and J by 0 bases, with 13 bases left in between. CDR3 length: 15 amino acids. DNA of the CDR3: TGTGCCAGCAGCTGGACAGCCTTTAGCTCCTACGAGCAGTACTTC. Protein sequence: CASSWTAFSSYEQYF.

V and J are TRBV6-4 and TRBJ2-2; the D gene is possibly TRBD1 (5 bases). The CDR3 is 16 residues long. In germline, CDR1 is MRHNA, CDR2 SNTAGT. V lost 3 bases and J lost 4, with 15 bases in between. DNA of the CDR3: TGTGCCAGCAGTGAAGCATTAGGGGCCTCCACCGGGGAGCTGTTTTTT. Encoded protein: CASSEALGASTGELFF.

The CDR3: CASSLGITGGLGNTIYF. CDR3 coding DNA: TGTGCCAGCAGCTTAGGGATAACAGGGGGCCTTGGAAACACCATATATTTT. The chain joins TRBV11-2 to TRBJ1-3, with 9 positions matching TRBD1. CDR3 length: 17 residues. Germline-derived CDR1 and CDR2 are SGHAT and FQNNGV. J gave up 3 bases and V 1 base, and 7 bases lay outside the gene matches.

CDR3 nucleotides: TGTGCCAGCAGCCTCAGACAGGGAATAAACATTCAGTACTTC. It specifies CASSLRQGINIQYF. V gene TRBV5-6 combines with J gene TRBJ2-4; 7 bases fit TRBD1. The V gene end was trimmed by 4 bases and the J gene end by 6 bases; junction bases not matched to a gene: 7. The CDR3 is 14 amino acids. Germline CDR1 SGHDT, CDR2 YYEEEE.

This chain links TRBV7-9 with TRBJ1-1; no reliable D call. The germline gives CDR1 SEHNR, CDR2 FQNEAQ (reference sequence). This CDR3 spans 15 amino acids. V was clipped by 0 bases and J by 10 bases, with 18 bases between them. The CDR3 spells CASSLAGEDITGAFF. DNA of the CDR3: TGTGCCAGCAGCTTAGCGGGCGAGGATATAACGGGAGCTTTCTTT.

The chain has TRBV27 and TRBJ1-1; the D gene is possibly TRBD1 (5 bases). This CDR3 region has 14 residues. V was trimmed by 6 bases and J by 1 base, leaving 12 bases between them. Germline V gene lookup returns CDR1 MNHEY and CDR2 SMNVEV (reference sequence). Here the CDR3 DNA reads TGTGCCAGCAGGACCGGGACGGAGAACACTGAAGCTTTCTTT. This gives the protein CASRTGTENTEAFF.

The V call is TRBV19, the J call TRBJ2-2; possible D gene TRBD2, 5 bases. Trimming took off 6 bases at V and 2 bases at J, with 7 bases between the two ends. CDR1 is LNHDA and CDR2 is SQIVND in the germline V gene (reference sequence). The CDR3 spans 13 residues. DNA of the CDR3: TGTGCCAGTAGGAGGGATAACACCGGGGAGCTGTTTTTT. This gives the protein CASRRDNTGELFF.

Written as DNA, the CDR3 is TGTGCCAGCAGTTTCGGGGGTAATAATTCACCCCTCCACTTT. Protein sequence: CASSFGGNNSPLHF. The rearrangement uses TRBV7-3 and TRBJ1-6, with TRBD1 as a possible D gene (5 bases). From germline, CDR1 is SGHTA and CDR2 FQGTGA. The V end lost 6 bases, the J end lost 5 bases, and 11 bases lay between the germline ends. The CDR3 consists of 14 residues. Based on the CDR3 plus reference TRBV7-3 and TRBJ1-6, the full variable domain is GAGVSQTPSNKVTEKGKYVELRCDPISGHTALYWYRQSLGQGPEFLIYFQGTGAADDSGLPNDRFFAVRPEGSVSTLKIQRTERGDSAVYLCASSFGGNNSPLHFGNGTRLTVT.

Only one count was recorded for this clone. The chain joins TRBV19 to TRBJ2-1; D is unresolved. The CDR3 length is 17 residues. Germline V CDR1 and CDR2: LNHDA, SQIVND (reference sequence). Trimming cost V 5 bases and J 0 bases, with 17 bases left between them. The CDR3 sequence is CASSPRAELSSYNEQFF. The CDR3 region has the DNA TGTGCCAGTAGTCCTCGGGCCGAATTAAGCTCCTACAATGAGCAGTTCTTC.

This clone was counted once. This chain connects TRBV3-1 (or the pseudogene TRBV3-2) to TRBJ1-4; 7 positions match TRBD1. V was clipped by 4 bases and J by 5 bases; unmatched bases: 4. The CDR3 contains 14 residues. Germline lookup yields CDR1 LGHDT and CDR2 YNNKEL (reference sequence). Written as DNA, the CDR3 is TGTGCCAGCAGCCCGGGACAGACAAATGAAAAACTGTTTTTT. Amino acid sequence: CASSPGQTNEKLFF.

This clone appeared a single time. The gene calls are TRBV7-2 and TRBJ1-4; 8 bases map to TRBD1. The ends lost 0 bases at V and 8 bases at J; junction bases unmatched: 8. There are 16 residues in the CDR3. Germline CDR1 reads SGHTA; CDR2 reads FQGNSA. The CDR3 bases are TGTGCCAGCAGCTTAGCACCCGCAGGGGGCCGGGAAAAACTGTTTTTT. Amino acids: CASSLAPAGGREKLFF.

V gene TRBV7-2 combines with J gene TRBJ2-2; D is possibly TRBD1 or TRBD2 (5 bases each). The germline gives CDR1 SGHTA, CDR2 FQGNSA. This CDR3 is 17 amino acids long. Trimming cost V 1 base and J 3 bases, with 15 bases left between them. CDR3 amino acids: CASSLGQPGTDTGELFF. The CDR3 DNA reads as TGTGCCAGCAGCTTAGGACAACCCGGGACGGACACCGGGGAGCTGTTTTTT.

The rearrangement uses TRBV2 and TRBJ2-5; 8 nucleotides match TRBD1. Germline assignment: CDR1 SNHLY and CDR2 FYNNEI. Trimming at V came to 6 bases and at J to 5 bases, leaving 5 bases not matched to a gene. The CDR3 sequence is 13 residues long. Written as DNA, the CDR3 is TGTGCCAGCAGGGACAGGGCAGGGGAGACCCAGTACTTC. This gives the protein CASRDRAGETQYF.

The chain recombines TRBV6-4 with TRBJ1-1; D is unresolved. This CDR3 comprises 14 residues. Between the trimmed V and J ends, which lost 3 bases and 1 base, there was a span of 9 bases. Germline V lookup: CDR1 MRHNA, CDR2 SNTAGT. The CDR3 sequence: CASSEKGENTEAFF. In DNA, the CDR3 is TGTGCCAGCAGTGAGAAGGGCGAGAACACTGAAGCTTTCTTT.

The J gene is TRBJ2-1, the V gene TRBV28; D might be TRBD1 or TRBD2, each matching 6 bases. The V end was cut by 7 bases, the J end by 4 bases, with 17 bases between. The CDR3 contains 15 residues. CDR1 MDHEN and CDR2 SYDVKM come from the germline V gene. CDR3 loop: CASIPAGGGYNEQFF. In DNA, the CDR3 is TGTGCCAGCATACCAGCAGGAGGGGGTTACAATGAGCAGTTCTTC.

The chain carries TRBV15 and TRBJ1-5; D is ambiguous. The germline gives CDR1 LNHNV, CDR2 YYDKDF (reference sequence). The ends were cut back, 0 bases at V and 6 bases at J, with 18 bases in the middle. The length of the CDR3 is 17 residues. The CDR3 region has the DNA TGTGCCACCAGCAGAGATTCTTTGGGCCCAAGCCCTCAGCCCCAGCATTTT. As protein: CATSRDSLGPSPQPQHF.

The rearrangement links TRBV6-2 or TRBV6-3 to TRBJ1-5; 9 bases agree with TRBD1. The CDR3 runs 17 residues. Germline V gene data show CDR1 as MNHEY and CDR2 as SVGEGT. The V and J ends lost 2 bases and 4 bases, in that order; junction bases with no gene match: 9. Here the CDR3 reads CASSYLGPGTGNQPQHF. DNA for the CDR3: TGTGCCAGCAGTTACCTAGGACCCGGGACAGGGAATCAGCCCCAGCATTTT.

The chain has TRBV7-2 and TRBJ1-6; tentatively, D is TRBD1 (5 bases). Per germline, CDR1 SGHTA and CDR2 FQGNSA. Trimming shortened V by 6 bases and J by 4 bases, and 16 bases separated the two germline ends. The CDR3 runs to 16 residues. In DNA, the CDR3 is TGTGCCAGCAGGGGCAGGGCCCTTTTTTATAATTCACCCCTCCACTTT. It encodes CASRGRALFYNSPLHF.

This clone was found once. The chain carries TRBV5-1 and TRBJ1-1; D not resolved. With 4 bases removed from V and 4 bases from J, the gap between germline ends came to 11 bases. The germline V gene has CDR1 SGHRS and CDR2 YFSETQ. This CDR3 region has 13 residues. The CDR3 reads CASSRIGPTEAFF. DNA for the CDR3: TGCGCCAGCAGCCGAATCGGACCCACTGAAGCTTTCTTT. The variable domain in full, completed from reference TRBV5-1 and TRBJ1-1, reads KAGVTQTPRYLIKTRGQQVTLSCSPISGHRSVSWYQQTPGQGLQFLFEYFSETQRNKGNFPGRFSGRQFSNSRSEMNVSTLELGDSALYLCASSRIGPTEAFFGQGTRLTVV.

The CDR3 DNA reads TGTGCCAGCAGTTACAACAGGGGGCGAGGTGAAGCTTTCTTT. Encoded protein: CASSYNRGRGEAFF. The rearrangement uses TRBV6-2 or TRBV6-3 and TRBJ1-1; 9 bases fit TRBD1. Germline V gene sequence: CDR1 MNHEY, CDR2 SVGEGT. The CDR3 is 14 residues long. V trimming: 2 bases; J trimming: 7 bases; junction bases outside the gene matches: 5.